The subject of this entry is one T cell receptor (beta chain). It lacks a known antigen. One base away there is no much larger clone; base qualities are not given. CDR1 MNHEY and CDR2 SVGEGT are derived from the germline V gene. Clipping removes 5 bases from V and 5 bases from J, with 17 as the unmatched junction base count. The CDR3 covers 17 residues, taking in both the cysteine and the phenylalanine. Only the CDR3 DNA is retained, 51 bases long and in frame from the first base. This sample stems from a study of blood T cell repertoires in COVID-19 (dated by TCRdb to the early 2020s). Regarding the research as a whole: Samples covering the acute and convalescent phases of COVID-19 were provided by collaborators in the United States, Italy and Spain. Where available, HLA class I and class II types were obtained from metadata supplied by the sample provider rather than from assay-based typing. The samples were drawn from two sources: the first 160 participants of the ongoing ImmuneRACE study, and 1,254 subjects contributed by 6 global collaborators. Subjects who had been exposed to COVID-19, were actively infected with it, or had recovered from it provided the deeply sampled blood TCRbeta repertoires that made up the dataset. Sample metadata almost always included a de-identified subject ID, COVID-19 status, age in years and sex. The material from the prospective study consisted of cDNA or gDNA derived from T cells, B-cell-depleted T cells, or PBMCs. The repertoires were made available in a free public database intended to serve as a resource for research on the immune response to SARS-CoV-2.

Each collaborating institution followed its own protocols to collect whole blood in K2EDTA tubes. Collaborator samples were shipped for TCRbeta analysis as frozen whole blood, isolated PBMCs, or DNA extracted from either sample type. TCRbeta CDR3 regions were amplified from genomic DNA using the immunoSEQ Assay, a bias-controlled multiplex PCR. The paper's data handling went like this. The number of nucleated cells in each sample was estimated from the amplification of reference gene primers within the assay. Sequence reads were collapsed and filtered to measure the absolute abundance of every unique TCRbeta CDR3 rearrangement. For each sample, productive Simpson clonality was calculated as the square root of Simpson's diversity index across productive rearrangements. TCRdb holds this immuneACCESS table with in-frame rearrangements only. Some clones are missing; in checked studies, unresolved V genes explain under half, and the rest has no known cause. V and J calls and clone size are given by that table; D and trimming were obtained from the DNA. The table for this sample lists roughly 100,000 clones; roughly 86% of them were counted only once. The top ten clones comprise about 9.9% of the sample.

Beyond this particular receptor, the publication reports: The quantity of clinical and demographic metadata differed by source and by participant and was supplied without curation.

The source of this sequence is a man aged 40-49 years with active or convalescent COVID-19. The chain is assembled from TRBV6-2 or TRBV6-3 and TRBJ2-5, with 7 bases matching TRBD2. Sequencing was done on a sample of peripheral blood. The sequence in DNA is TGTGCCAGCAGTAGTGGGGGAGGGAGAACTAATAGGGAGACCCAGTACTTC. Translated, it reads CASSSGGGRTNRETQYF.